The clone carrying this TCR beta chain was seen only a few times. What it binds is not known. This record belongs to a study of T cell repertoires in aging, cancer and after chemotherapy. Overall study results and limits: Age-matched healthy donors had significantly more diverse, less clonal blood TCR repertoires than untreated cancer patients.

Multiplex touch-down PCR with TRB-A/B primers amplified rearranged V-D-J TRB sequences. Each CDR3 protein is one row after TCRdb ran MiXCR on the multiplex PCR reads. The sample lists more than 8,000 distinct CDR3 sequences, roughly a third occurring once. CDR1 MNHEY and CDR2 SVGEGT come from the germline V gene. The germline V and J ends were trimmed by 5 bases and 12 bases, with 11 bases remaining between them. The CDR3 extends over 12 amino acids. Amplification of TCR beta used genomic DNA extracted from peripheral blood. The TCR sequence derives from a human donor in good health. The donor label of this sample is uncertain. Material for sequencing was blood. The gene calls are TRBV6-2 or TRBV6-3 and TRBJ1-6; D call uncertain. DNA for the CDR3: TGTGCCAGCAGTGGCGGCGGGGAACCCCTCCACTTT. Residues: CASSGGGEPLHF.